The T cell receptor (beta chain) described here comes from a study of T cell responses to AZD1222 COVID-19 vaccine. Study-wide findings and caveats: Elevations in Spike-specific TCR breadth and depth followed administration of two AZD1222 doses.

A note on this clone: Its antigen remains unidentified.

Sequenced by immunoSEQ multiplex PCR; TCRdb stores in-frame clones only, minus some. This sample yields around 150,000 clones, of which around nine tenths are seen a single time; 1.5% to 2% belongs to the top ten. V dropped 5 bases and J dropped 3 bases, with 15 bases sitting between them. Germline lookup yields CDR1 LNHDA and CDR2 SQIVND (reference sequence). CDR3 length equals 15 residues. This material consisted of peripheral blood, taken on day 0 of AZD1222 vaccination. This chain links TRBV19 with TRBJ2-3; D ambiguous. The receptor was derived from an adult in good health. CDR3 protein: CASSSRSGLTDTQYF. In DNA, the CDR3 is TGTGCCAGTAGTTCCAGGTCTGGGCTTACAGATACGCAGTATTTT. The variable domain in full, completed from reference TRBV19 and TRBJ2-3, reads DGGITQSPKYLFRKEGQNVTLSCEQNLNHDAMYWYRQDPGQGLRLIYYSQIVNDFQKGDIAEGYSVSREKKESFPLTVTSAQKNPTAFYLCASSSRSGLTDTQYFGPGTRLTVL.